This T cell receptor (beta chain) was identified in a study of Graves' ophthalmopathy and Graves' hyperthyroidism. The study amplified TCR beta CDR3 regions using RNA transcripts. RT-PCR in the first round used HTBI primers; a second-round multiplex PCR followed. TCRdb reprocessed the multiplex PCR reads with MiXCR, giving one entry per CDR3 protein. The top ten clones hold around 9.8% of a sample with approximately 480,000 distinct CDR3 sequences, approximately 14% of them seen once. Findings of the study overall: Blood contained most expanded thyroid clonotypes exceeding 0.001 frequency.

A duration under 3 months, NOSPECS ≥4, CAS ≥3 and moderate-to-severe activity characterized the donors with ophthalmopathy. Diagnoses were established from clinical symptoms, serum thyroxine, TRAb, thyroid ultrasound and orbital computed tomography. This CDR3 has 15 amino acids. V was shortened by 2 bases and J by 4 bases, with 14 bases between the two germline ends. The germline CDR1 and CDR2 sequences are SGHAT and FQNNGV. Turning to this clonotype: The target antigen is unknown.

This TCR was sampled from a young woman with Graves' ophthalmopathy. The chain joins TRBV11-2 to TRBJ1-1; no clear D gene. The sequenced sample was blood. CDR3 sequence: CASSLFRSMGTEAFF. The DNA of the CDR3 is TGTGCCAGCAGCTTATTTCGGAGTATGGGCACTGAAGCTTTCTTT.